The rows below give T cell receptor beta chains drawn from one sample of a study of CD8 T cells in Susac syndrome. TCRdb reanalysed the immunoSEQ multiplex PCR reads using MiXCR and keeps one entry per CDR3 protein. Here the sample spans a few hundred thousand distinct CDR3 sequences, 90% to 95% being singletons. Sequencing was done on a sample of CD4+ T cells from PBMCs. The receptors come from a human donor with multiple sclerosis. CDR3s include the opening cysteine and the closing phenylalanine or tryptophan. The D gene is left open where the match is weak. A row's size may be missing; if present it is once, few, many or a size class.

CDR3nt: TGTGCCACCAGCAGAGGGGGGACAGGAAGCCCCACTAATGAAAAACTGTTTTTT
CDR3aa: CATSRGGTGSPTNEKLFF
abundance: NA
v_gene: TRBV15
d_gene: TRBD1
j_gene: TRBJ1-4
len: 18

CDR3nt: TGTGCCACCGGGACCTCGGGGGGCAATGAGCAGTTCTTC
CDR3aa: CATGTSGGNEQFF
abundance: NA
v_gene: TRBV7-2
d_gene: TRBD2
j_gene: TRBJ2-1
len: 13

CDR3nt: TGTGCCAGCAGCCGGTCCCCCCGATACAATGAGCAGTTCTTC
CDR3aa: CASSRSPRYNEQFF
abundance: once
v_gene: TRBV9
d_gene: NA
j_gene: TRBJ2-1
len: 14

CDR3nt: TGTGCCAGCAGTCCGGGTAGAGAAAACATTCAGTACTTC
CDR3aa: CASSPGRENIQYF
abundance: NA
v_gene: TRBV12-3/TRBV12-4
d_gene: NA
j_gene: TRBJ2-4
len: 13

CDR3nt: TGCGCCAGCAGCTTGGTGACAGCCCGGGTCAATGAGCAGTTCTTC
CDR3aa: CASSLVTARVNEQFF
abundance: NA
v_gene: TRBV5-1
d_gene: NA
j_gene: TRBJ2-1
len: 15

CDR3nt: TGTGCCAGCAGCTTGGCAGGGTACGCAGATACGCAGTATTTT
CDR3aa: CASSLAGYADTQYF
abundance: few
v_gene: TRBV5-4
d_gene: NA
j_gene: TRBJ2-3
len: 14

CDR3nt: TGTGCCAGCAGCTTGGAACAGGATGGCTACACCTTC
CDR3aa: CASSLEQDGYTF
abundance: once
v_gene: TRBV5-4
d_gene: NA
j_gene: TRBJ1-2
len: 12

CDR3nt: TGCAGTGCTAGAGAGGGGGGGACTAACTATGGCCACACCTTC
CDR3aa: CSAREGGTNYGHTF
abundance: NA
v_gene: TRBV20-1
d_gene: NA
j_gene: TRBJ1-2
len: 14

CDR3nt: TGCAGCGTCTGGACAGGGGGCAATTCTGGGTTCAGGACTGAAGCTTTCTTT
CDR3aa: CSVWTGGNSGFRTEAFF
abundance: NA
v_gene: TRBV29-1
d_gene: TRBD1
j_gene: TRBJ1-1
len: 17

CDR3nt: TGTGCCAGCAGCTTGGTGGACAGGGGGGAAGCTTTCTTT
CDR3aa: CASSLVDRGEAFF
abundance: NA
v_gene: TRBV5-4
d_gene: TRBD1
j_gene: TRBJ1-1
len: 13

CDR3nt: TGCAGCGTTGTCGGACAGCCCGGGGACTACGAGCAGTACTTC
CDR3aa: CSVVGQPGDYEQYF
abundance: NA
v_gene: TRBV29-1
d_gene: NA
j_gene: TRBJ2-7
len: 14

CDR3nt: TGTGCCAGCAGTTCTGCGGGCAGCTCCTATGGCTACACCTTC
CDR3aa: CASSSAGSSYGYTF
abundance: NA
v_gene: TRBV12-3/TRBV12-4
d_gene: NA
j_gene: TRBJ1-2
len: 14

CDR3nt: TGCGCCAGCAGTAAGTCAGGGAGGCCTGAAGCTTTCTTT
CDR3aa: CASSKSGRPEAFF
abundance: once
v_gene: TRBV10-2
d_gene: NA
j_gene: TRBJ1-1
len: 13

CDR3nt: TGTGCCAGCTCACCACGACCCCAAGAGACCCAGTACTTC
CDR3aa: CASSPRPQETQYF
abundance: NA
v_gene: TRBV18
d_gene: NA
j_gene: TRBJ2-5
len: 13

CDR3nt: TGTGCCTGGAAGGGGTTGGCTTCTGGGGCCAACGTCCTGACTTTC
CDR3aa: CAWKGLASGANVLTF
abundance: NA
v_gene: TRBV30
d_gene: NA
j_gene: TRBJ2-6
len: 15

CDR3nt: TGTGCCAGCAGCTTGGGAAGGGCTGTCGGCACTGAAGCTTTCTTT
CDR3aa: CASSLGRAVGTEAFF
abundance: NA
v_gene: TRBV5-8
d_gene: NA
j_gene: TRBJ1-1
len: 15

CDR3nt: TGTGCCAGCAGCTTAGGCAAGGGGCACTATGGCTACACCTTC
CDR3aa: CASSLGKGHYGYTF
abundance: NA
v_gene: TRBV7-9
d_gene: NA
j_gene: TRBJ1-2
len: 14

CDR3nt: TGTGCCAGCTCACCCAGACAGGGAAAGACAGGATCCTACGAGCAGTACTTC
CDR3aa: CASSPRQGKTGSYEQYF
abundance: NA
v_gene: TRBV18
d_gene: TRBD1
j_gene: TRBJ2-7
len: 17

CDR3nt: TGCGCCAGCAGCCAAGAGGCGGGGAGTTTTAACTATGGCTACACCTTC
CDR3aa: CASSQEAGSFNYGYTF
abundance: NA
v_gene: TRBV4-3
d_gene: NA
j_gene: TRBJ1-2
len: 16

CDR3nt: TGTGCCAGCCGAACAGGGTGGGGGCGGGAGCAGTTCTTC
CDR3aa: CASRTGWGREQFF
abundance: NA
v_gene: TRBV19
d_gene: NA
j_gene: TRBJ2-1
len: 13

CDR3nt: TGTGCCAGCAGCGACCACAGGGGGCACTACGAGCAGTACTTC
CDR3aa: CASSDHRGHYEQYF
abundance: NA
v_gene: TRBV5-6
d_gene: TRBD1
j_gene: TRBJ2-7
len: 14

CDR3nt: TGTGCCAGCGGAAGGGACGACGGCTATGGCTACACCTTC
CDR3aa: CASGRDDGYGYTF
abundance: NA
v_gene: TRBV6-5
d_gene: NA
j_gene: TRBJ1-2
len: 13

CDR3nt: TGTGCCACCAGCCTCAGACTAGGAGAGCAGTTCTTC
CDR3aa: CATSLRLGEQFF
abundance: NA
v_gene: TRBV15
d_gene: NA
j_gene: TRBJ2-1
len: 12

CDR3nt: TGCAGCGTTGAAATGTTGGCACAGGGGGTAAAGTATGGCTACACCTTC
CDR3aa: CSVEMLAQGVKYGYTF
abundance: NA
v_gene: TRBV29-1
d_gene: TRBD1
j_gene: TRBJ1-2
len: 16

CDR3nt: TGTGCCAGCAGCCTTAATGACTACGAGCAGTACTTC
CDR3aa: CASSLNDYEQYF
abundance: NA
v_gene: TRBV3-1
d_gene: NA
j_gene: TRBJ2-7
len: 12

CDR3nt: TGTGCCTGGATGAGGGAGGGGTACAATGAGCAGTTCTTC
CDR3aa: CAWMREGYNEQFF
abundance: NA
v_gene: TRBV30
d_gene: TRBD2
j_gene: TRBJ2-1
len: 13

CDR3nt: TGTGCCAGCAGCCACACGAGACTAGTTTACTCCTACAATGAGCAGTTCTTC
CDR3aa: CASSHTRLVYSYNEQFF
abundance: NA
v_gene: TRBV12-3/TRBV12-4
d_gene: NA
j_gene: TRBJ2-1
len: 17

CDR3nt: TGCGCCAGCAGCCCGATGAGCGGGGGCAACACCGGGGAGCTGTTTTTT
CDR3aa: CASSPMSGGNTGELFF
abundance: NA
v_gene: TRBV5-1
d_gene: TRBD2
j_gene: TRBJ2-2
len: 16

CDR3nt: TGTGCCAGCAGTCCGGGACAGGGGGGTAGTACCGGGGAGCTGTTTTTT
CDR3aa: CASSPGQGGSTGELFF
abundance: NA
v_gene: TRBV12-3/TRBV12-4
d_gene: TRBD1
j_gene: TRBJ2-2
len: 16

CDR3nt: TGTGCCAGCAGCGTAGGAGGAATGGGACAGGGGACTTCACCCCTCCACTTT
CDR3aa: CASSVGGMGQGTSPLHF
abundance: once
v_gene: TRBV9
d_gene: TRBD1
j_gene: TRBJ1-6
len: 17

CDR3nt: TGTGCCTGGAGTAAGACGGACCGCTACAATGAGCAGTTCTTC
CDR3aa: CAWSKTDRYNEQFF
abundance: NA
v_gene: TRBV30
d_gene: NA
j_gene: TRBJ2-1
len: 14

CDR3nt: TGCGCCAGCAGTCAACCAAGCTCTCTTCCACCCAATGAGCAGTTCTTC
CDR3aa: CASSQPSSLPPNEQFF
abundance: NA
v_gene: TRBV23-1
d_gene: NA
j_gene: TRBJ2-1
len: 16

CDR3nt: TGTGCCAGCAGCAAAGCCCCTCGGGACAGGGCTGAAAAACTGTTTTTT
CDR3aa: CASSKAPRDRAEKLFF
abundance: NA
v_gene: TRBV21-1
d_gene: NA
j_gene: TRBJ1-4
len: 16

CDR3nt: TGTGCCAGCAGGAGGGGTCAGAACACCGGGGAGCTGTTTTTT
CDR3aa: CASRRGQNTGELFF
abundance: NA
v_gene: TRBV12-3/TRBV12-4
d_gene: NA
j_gene: TRBJ2-2
len: 14

CDR3nt: TGTGCCAGCAGCTTAGGGTTTAGCGGGGGGCAAACTAGCTCCTACGAGCAGTACTTC
CDR3aa: CASSLGFSGGQTSSYEQYF
abundance: NA
v_gene: TRBV11-2
d_gene: TRBD2
j_gene: TRBJ2-7
len: 19

CDR3nt: TGTGCCAGCAGTTTAGCGGGGCCTAACATTCAGTACTTC
CDR3aa: CASSLAGPNIQYF
abundance: few
v_gene: TRBV12-3/TRBV12-4
d_gene: NA
j_gene: TRBJ2-4
len: 13

CDR3nt: TGTGCCAGCAGTACTCCAGGCCACGGCTCTGGAAACACCATATATTTT
CDR3aa: CASSTPGHGSGNTIYF
abundance: NA
v_gene: TRBV11-3
d_gene: NA
j_gene: TRBJ1-3
len: 16

CDR3nt: TGTGCCAGTAGTATTCGGGTCCCCCGCGAGCCCCAGCATTTT
CDR3aa: CASSIRVPREPQHF
abundance: NA
v_gene: TRBV19
d_gene: NA
j_gene: TRBJ1-5
len: 14

CDR3nt: TGCAGCGGGTGGGGGGGCAATGAGCAGTTCTTC
CDR3aa: CSGWGGNEQFF
abundance: NA
v_gene: TRBV29-1
d_gene: TRBD2
j_gene: TRBJ2-1
len: 11

CDR3nt: TGTGCCAGCAGCTTACATAAGCGGGAGGTCCGAGGGACCCAGTACTTC
CDR3aa: CASSLHKREVRGTQYF
abundance: NA
v_gene: TRBV11-2
d_gene: TRBD2
j_gene: TRBJ2-5
len: 16

CDR3nt: TGTGCCAGCAGCTTTTACTCGAGGAACACCGGGGAGCTGTTTTTT
CDR3aa: CASSFYSRNTGELFF
abundance: NA
v_gene: TRBV9
d_gene: NA
j_gene: TRBJ2-2
len: 15

CDR3nt: TGTGCCAGCAGCTTAACAGCGACTAGCAATGAGCAGTTCTTC
CDR3aa: CASSLTATSNEQFF
abundance: NA
v_gene: TRBV7-3
d_gene: NA
j_gene: TRBJ2-1
len: 14

CDR3nt: TGTGCCAGCAGCGTAGTTCCCCTATCGAACACCGGGGAGCTGTTTTTT
CDR3aa: CASSVVPLSNTGELFF
abundance: NA
v_gene: TRBV9
d_gene: NA
j_gene: TRBJ2-2
len: 16

CDR3nt: TGCAGCGCAGTCGTAGGGGCTGAAGCTTTCTTT
CDR3aa: CSAVVGAEAFF
abundance: NA
v_gene: TRBV29-1
d_gene: NA
j_gene: TRBJ1-1
len: 11